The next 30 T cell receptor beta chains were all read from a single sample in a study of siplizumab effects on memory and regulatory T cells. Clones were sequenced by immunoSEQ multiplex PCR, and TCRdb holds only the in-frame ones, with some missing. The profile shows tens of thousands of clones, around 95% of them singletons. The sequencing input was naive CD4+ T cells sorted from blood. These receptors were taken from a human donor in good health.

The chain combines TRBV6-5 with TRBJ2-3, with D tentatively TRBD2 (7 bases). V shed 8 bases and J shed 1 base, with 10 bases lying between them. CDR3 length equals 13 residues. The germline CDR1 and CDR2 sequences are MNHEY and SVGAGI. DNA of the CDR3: TGTGCCAGCCGGGGGGCGGGCACAGATACGCAGTATTTT. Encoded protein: CASRGAGTDTQYF.

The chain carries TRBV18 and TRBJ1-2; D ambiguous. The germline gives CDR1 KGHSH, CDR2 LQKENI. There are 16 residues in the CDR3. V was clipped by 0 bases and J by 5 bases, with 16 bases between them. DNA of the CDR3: TGTGCCAGCTCACCACCGCCGGCCCTTCTCCCTTATGGCTACACCTTC. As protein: CASSPPPALLPYGYTF.

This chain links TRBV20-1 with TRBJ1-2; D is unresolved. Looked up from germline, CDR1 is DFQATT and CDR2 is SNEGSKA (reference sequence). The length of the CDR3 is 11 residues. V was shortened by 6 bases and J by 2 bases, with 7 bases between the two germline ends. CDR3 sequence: CSANLNYGYTF. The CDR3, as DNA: TGCAGTGCCAACCTAAACTATGGCTACACCTTC.

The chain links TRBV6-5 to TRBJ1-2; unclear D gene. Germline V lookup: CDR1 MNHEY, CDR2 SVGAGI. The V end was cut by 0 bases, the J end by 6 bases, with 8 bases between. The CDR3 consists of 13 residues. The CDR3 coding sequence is TGTGCCAGCAGTTACTCGAAAGTAGATGGCTACACCTTC. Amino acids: CASSYSKVDGYTF.

The CDR3, as DNA: TGTGCCAGCAGCTATACCGGGACAAGCAATCAGCCCCAGCATTTT. This codes for CASSYTGTSNQPQHF. The rearrangement uses TRBV7-9 and TRBJ1-5, with a possible D match to TRBD1 (6 bases). The CDR3 spans 15 residues. Germline V lookup: CDR1 SEHNR, CDR2 FQNEAQ (reference sequence). Trimming pared 4 bases from V and 1 base from J, leaving 11 bases between. The full variable domain, with the rest looked up from reference TRBV7-9 and TRBJ1-5, is DTGVSQNPRHKITKRGQNVTFRCDPISEHNRLYWYRQTLGQGPEFLTYFQNEAQLEKSRLLSDRFSAERPKGSFSTLEIQRTEQGDSAMYLCASSYTGTSNQPQHFGDGTRLSIL.

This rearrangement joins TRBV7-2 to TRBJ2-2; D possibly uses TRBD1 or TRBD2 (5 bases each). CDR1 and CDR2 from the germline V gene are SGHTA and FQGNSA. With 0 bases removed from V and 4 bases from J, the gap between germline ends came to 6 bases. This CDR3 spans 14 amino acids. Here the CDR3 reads CASSLAGVTGELFF. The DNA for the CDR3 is TGTGCCAGCAGCTTAGCGGGGGTCACCGGGGAGCTGTTTTTT.

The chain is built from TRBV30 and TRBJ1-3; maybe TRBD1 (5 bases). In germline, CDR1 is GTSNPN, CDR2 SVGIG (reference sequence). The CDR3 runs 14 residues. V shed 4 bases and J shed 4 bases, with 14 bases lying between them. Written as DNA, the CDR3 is TGTGCCTGGAACTTTCAGGGAGTGGGAAACACCATATATTTT. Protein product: CAWNFQGVGNTIYF.

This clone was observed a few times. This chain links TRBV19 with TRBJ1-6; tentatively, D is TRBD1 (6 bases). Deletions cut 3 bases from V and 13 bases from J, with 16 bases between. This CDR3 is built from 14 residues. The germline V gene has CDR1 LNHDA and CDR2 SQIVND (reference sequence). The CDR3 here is CASSIRTALAPLHF. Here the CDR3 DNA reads TGTGCCAGTAGTATCCGGACAGCGCTGGCCCCCCTCCACTTT.

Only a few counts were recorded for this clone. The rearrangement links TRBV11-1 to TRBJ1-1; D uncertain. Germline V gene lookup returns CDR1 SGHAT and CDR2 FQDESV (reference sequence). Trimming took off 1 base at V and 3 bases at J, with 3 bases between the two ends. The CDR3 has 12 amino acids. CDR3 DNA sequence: TGTGCCAGCAGCTTAGGGGACACTGAAGCTTTCTTT. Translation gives CASSLGDTEAFF.

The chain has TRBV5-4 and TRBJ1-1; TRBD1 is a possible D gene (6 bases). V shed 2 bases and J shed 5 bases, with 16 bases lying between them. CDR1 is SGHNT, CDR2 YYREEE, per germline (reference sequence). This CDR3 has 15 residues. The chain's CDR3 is CASSFAGALRTEAFF. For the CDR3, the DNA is TGTGCCAGCAGCTTCGCAGGGGCCTTGCGGACTGAAGCTTTCTTT.

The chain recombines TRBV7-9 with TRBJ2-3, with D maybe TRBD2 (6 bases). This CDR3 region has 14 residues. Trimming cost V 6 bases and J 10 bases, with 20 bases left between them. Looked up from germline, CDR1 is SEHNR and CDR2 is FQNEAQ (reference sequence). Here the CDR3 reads CASRSGTYPSAQYF. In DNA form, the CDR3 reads TGTGCCAGCAGATCCGGGACTTACCCCTCGGCGCAGTATTTT.

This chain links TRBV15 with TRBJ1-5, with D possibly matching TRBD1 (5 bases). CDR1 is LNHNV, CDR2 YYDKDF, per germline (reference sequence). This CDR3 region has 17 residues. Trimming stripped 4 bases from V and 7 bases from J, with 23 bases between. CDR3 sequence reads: CATSKKNYGANSQPQHF. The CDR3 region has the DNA TGTGCCACCAGCAAGAAAAACTATGGGGCTAACTCCCAGCCCCAGCATTTT.

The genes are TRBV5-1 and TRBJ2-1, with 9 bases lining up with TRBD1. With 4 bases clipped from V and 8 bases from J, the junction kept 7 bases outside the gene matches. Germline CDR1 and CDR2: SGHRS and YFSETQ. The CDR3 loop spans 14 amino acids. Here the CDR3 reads CASSEQGAQDEQFF. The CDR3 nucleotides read TGCGCCAGCAGCGAACAGGGGGCGCAGGATGAGCAGTTCTTC.

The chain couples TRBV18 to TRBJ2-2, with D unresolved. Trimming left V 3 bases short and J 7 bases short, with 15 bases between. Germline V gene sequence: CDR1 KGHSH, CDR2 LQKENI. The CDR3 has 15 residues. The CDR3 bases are TGTGCCAGCTCACCCCCCGAGGACCGTGGCGGGGAGCTGTTTTTT. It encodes CASSPPEDRGGELFF.

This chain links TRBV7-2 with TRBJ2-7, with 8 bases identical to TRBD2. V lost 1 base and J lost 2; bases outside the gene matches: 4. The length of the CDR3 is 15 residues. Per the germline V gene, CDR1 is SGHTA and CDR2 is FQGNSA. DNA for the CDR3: TGTGCCAGCAGCTTAGTAGCGGGGCTAACCTACGAGCAGTACTTC. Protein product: CASSLVAGLTYEQYF.

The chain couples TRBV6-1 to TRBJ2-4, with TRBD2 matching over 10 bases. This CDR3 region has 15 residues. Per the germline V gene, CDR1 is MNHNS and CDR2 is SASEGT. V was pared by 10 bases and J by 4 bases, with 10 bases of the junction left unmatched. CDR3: CATSLAGSTKNIQYF. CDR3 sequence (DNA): TGTGCCACTTCACTAGCGGGGAGTACAAAAAACATTCAGTACTTC.

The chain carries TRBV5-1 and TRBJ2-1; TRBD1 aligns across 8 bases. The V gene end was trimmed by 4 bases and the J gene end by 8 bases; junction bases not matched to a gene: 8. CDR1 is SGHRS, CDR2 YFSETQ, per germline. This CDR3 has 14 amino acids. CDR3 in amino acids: CASSPGQGTHEQFF. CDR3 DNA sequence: TGCGCCAGCAGCCCAGGACAGGGAACCCATGAGCAGTTCTTC.

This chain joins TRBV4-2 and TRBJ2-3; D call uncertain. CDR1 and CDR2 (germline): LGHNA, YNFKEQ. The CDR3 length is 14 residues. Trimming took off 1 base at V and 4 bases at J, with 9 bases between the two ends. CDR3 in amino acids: CASSQGYLADTQYF. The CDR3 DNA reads TGTGCCAGCAGCCAAGGGTACCTTGCAGATACGCAGTATTTT.

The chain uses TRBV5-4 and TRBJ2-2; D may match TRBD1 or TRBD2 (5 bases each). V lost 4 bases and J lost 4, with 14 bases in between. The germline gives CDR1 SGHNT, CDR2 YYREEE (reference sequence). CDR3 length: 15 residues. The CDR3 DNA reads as TGTGCCAGCAGCCCCCGGGACCAGGTCACCGGGGAGCTGTTTTTT. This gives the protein CASSPRDQVTGELFF.

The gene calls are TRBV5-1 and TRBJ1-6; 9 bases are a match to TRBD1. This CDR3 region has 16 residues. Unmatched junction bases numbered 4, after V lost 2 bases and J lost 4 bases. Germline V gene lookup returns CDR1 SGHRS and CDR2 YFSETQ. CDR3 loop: CASSLQGAGYNSPLHF. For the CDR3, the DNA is TGCGCCAGCAGCTTACAGGGGGCGGGTTATAATTCACCCCTCCACTTT.

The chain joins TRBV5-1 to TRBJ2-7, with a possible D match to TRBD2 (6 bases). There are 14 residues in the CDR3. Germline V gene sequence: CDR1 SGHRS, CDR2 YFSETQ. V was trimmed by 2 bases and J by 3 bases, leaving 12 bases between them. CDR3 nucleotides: TGCGCCAGCAGCTTCGGCGGGGCTGTCTACGAGCAGTACTTC. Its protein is CASSFGGAVYEQYF.

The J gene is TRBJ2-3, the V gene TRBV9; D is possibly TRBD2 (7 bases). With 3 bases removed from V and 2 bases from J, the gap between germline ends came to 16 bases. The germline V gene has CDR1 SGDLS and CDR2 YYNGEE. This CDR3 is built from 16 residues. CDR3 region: CASSAHLRGPTDTQYF. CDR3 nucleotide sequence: TGTGCCAGCAGCGCCCATTTGCGGGGGCCCACAGATACGCAGTATTTT.

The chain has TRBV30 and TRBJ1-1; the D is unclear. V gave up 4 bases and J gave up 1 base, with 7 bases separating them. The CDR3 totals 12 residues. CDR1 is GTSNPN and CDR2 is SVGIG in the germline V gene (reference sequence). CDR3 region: CAWKLGNTEAFF. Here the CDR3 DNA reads TGTGCCTGGAAGTTGGGGAACACTGAAGCTTTCTTT.

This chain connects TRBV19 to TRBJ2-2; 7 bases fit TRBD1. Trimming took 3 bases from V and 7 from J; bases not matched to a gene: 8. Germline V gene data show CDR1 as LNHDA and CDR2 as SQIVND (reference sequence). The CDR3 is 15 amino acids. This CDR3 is CASSIITGARGELFF. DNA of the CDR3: TGTGCCAGTAGTATCATAACAGGGGCTCGCGGGGAGCTGTTTTTT. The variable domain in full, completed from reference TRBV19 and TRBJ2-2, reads DGGITQSPKYLFRKEGQNVTLSCEQNLNHDAMYWYRQDPGQGLRLIYYSQIVNDFQKGDIAEGYSVSREKKESFPLTVTSAQKNPTAFYLCASSIITGARGELFFGEGSRLTVL.

CDR3 region: CASSFFQGNNSPLHF. In DNA form, the CDR3 reads TGTGCCAGCAGCTTCTTCCAGGGGAATAATTCACCCCTCCACTTT. This chain links TRBV5-6 with TRBJ1-6; D may be TRBD1 (6 bases). Trimming shortened V by 2 bases and J by 5 bases, and 11 bases separated the two germline ends. The CDR3 runs 15 residues. Germline V gene sequence: CDR1 SGHDT, CDR2 YYEEEE. The full variable domain, in which reference TRBV5-6 and TRBJ1-6 provide the parts outside the CDR3, is DAGVTQSPTHLIKTRGQQVTLRCSPKSGHDTVSWYQQALGQGPQFIFQYYEEEERQRGNFPDRFSGHQFPNYSSELNVNALLLGDSALYLCASSFFQGNNSPLHFGNGTRLTVT.

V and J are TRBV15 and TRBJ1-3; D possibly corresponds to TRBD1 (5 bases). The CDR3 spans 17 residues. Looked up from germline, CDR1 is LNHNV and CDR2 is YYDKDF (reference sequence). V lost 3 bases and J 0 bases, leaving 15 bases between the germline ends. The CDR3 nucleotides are TGTGCCACCAGCAGCTTTTTTACAGGACGCTCTGGAAACACCATATATTTT. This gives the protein CATSSFFTGRSGNTIYF.

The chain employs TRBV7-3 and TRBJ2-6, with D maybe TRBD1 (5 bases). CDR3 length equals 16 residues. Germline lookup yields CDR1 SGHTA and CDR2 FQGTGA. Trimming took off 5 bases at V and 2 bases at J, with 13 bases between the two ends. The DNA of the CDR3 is TGTGCCAGCAGCCCGGAGACAGTCCCTGGGGCCAACGTCCTGACTTTC. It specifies CASSPETVPGANVLTF.

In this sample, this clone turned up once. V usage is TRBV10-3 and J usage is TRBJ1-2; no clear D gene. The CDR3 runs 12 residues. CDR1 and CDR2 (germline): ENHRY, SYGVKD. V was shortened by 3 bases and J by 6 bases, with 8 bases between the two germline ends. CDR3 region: CAISDVTHGYTF. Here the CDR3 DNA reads TGTGCCATCAGTGATGTTACTCATGGCTACACCTTC.

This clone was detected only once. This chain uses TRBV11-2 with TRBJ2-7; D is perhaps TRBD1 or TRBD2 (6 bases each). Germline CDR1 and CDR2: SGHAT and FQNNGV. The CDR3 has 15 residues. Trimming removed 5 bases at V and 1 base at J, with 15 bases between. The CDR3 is CASSPGTGRSYEQYF. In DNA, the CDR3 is TGTGCCAGCAGCCCCGGAACAGGGAGGTCCTACGAGCAGTACTTC. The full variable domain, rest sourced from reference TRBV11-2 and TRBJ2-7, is EAGVAQSPRYKIIEKRQSVAFWCNPISGHATLYWYQQILGQGPKLLIQFQNNGVVDDSQLPKDRFSAERLKGVDSTLKIQPAKLEDSAVYLCASSPGTGRSYEQYFGPGTRLTVT.

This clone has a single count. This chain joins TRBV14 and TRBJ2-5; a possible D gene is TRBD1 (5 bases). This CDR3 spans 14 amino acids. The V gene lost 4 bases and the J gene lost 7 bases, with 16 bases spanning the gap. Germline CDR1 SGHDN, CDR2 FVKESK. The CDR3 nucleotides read TGTGCCAGCAGCCCGCAACAAGGGGTCGGGACCCAGTACTTC. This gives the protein CASSPQQGVGTQYF.